The TCR beta chain under discussion was sequenced for a study of vaccination and CD4 T cells after COVID-19. Notes on this clonotype: The antigen remains undetermined.

Oncomine TCR Beta short-read sequencing was applied to DNA from cultured CD4+ T cells. TCRdb re-called the PCR reads through MiXCR, storing one row per CDR3 protein. Of 4,500 to 6,500 distinct CDR3 sequences in the sample, nearly 35% were seen once. Treatment defined: roughly 11-day PBMC culture with coronavirus spike peptide pools or control peptides (ViraFEST assay). Investigators obtained the unexposed donor's CD4+ T cells before the COVID-19 pandemic (2011-2018). CDR3 length equals 14 residues. The germline gives CDR1 SGHAT, CDR2 FQNNGV. Trimming cost V 1 base and J 5 bases, with 8 bases left between them.

This sequence originates from a human donor in good health. V usage is TRBV11-2 and J usage is TRBJ2-2; D not resolved. The sample taken for sequencing was CD4+ T cells from blood, cultured in vitro. CDR3 DNA sequence: TGTGCCAGCAGCTTAGGGGTAGGAACCGGGGAGCTGTTTTTT. This translates into CASSLGVGTGELFF.